A selection of T cell receptor beta chains follows, all from one sample in a study of cytomegalovirus exposure and HLA in healthy donors. Here immunoSEQ multiplex PCR was the method, and the copy in TCRdb shows in-frame clones only, minus some. The sample lists roughly 220,000 clones; approximately 78% were seen once. Sequenced material: PBMCs. The receptors shown here come from a middle-aged woman in good health and CMV-seronegative. CDR3s include the opening cysteine and the closing phenylalanine or tryptophan. A D gene is named only where the DNA matches it firmly. Rows give clone size only sometimes, using once, few, many, or a class for an expanded clone.

V	J	size	D	DNA	CDR3
TRBV18	TRBJ2-7	NA	TRBD2	TGTGCCAGCTCACCACTAAGCGGGAGCGACAACGAGCAGTACTTC	CASSPLSGSDNEQYF
TRBV19	TRBJ1-2	NA	TRBD1	TGTGCCAGTAATATCGAGACAGGGACCAGCTATGGCTACACCTTC	CASNIETGTSYGYTF
TRBV5-6	TRBJ2-7	once	TRBD1	TGTGCCAGCAGCTTTATCCGTGCGGGACAGGGGGCCTACGAGCAGTACTTC	CASSFIRAGQGAYEQYF
TRBV4-1	TRBJ2-1	NA	NA	TGCGCCAGCAGCCATATTTCCAATGAGCAGTTCTTC	CASSHISNEQFF
TRBV2	TRBJ1-2	NA	NA	TGTGCCACCGACCGGGAAGCTAACTATGGCTACACCTTC	CATDREANYGYTF
TRBV27	TRBJ1-2	NA	TRBD1	TGTGCCAGCGCGACCCGACAGGGCACGGGACATGGCTACACCTTC	CASATRQGTGHGYTF
TRBV27	TRBJ1-1	NA	NA	TGTGCCAGCAGTTTTGGAGGGTCCGACACTGAAGCTTTCTTT	CASSFGGSDTEAFF
TRBV7-9	TRBJ2-2	NA	NA	TGTGCCAGCAGCTTAGCAGGCGCCACAGGACCCGGGGAGCTGTTTTTT	CASSLAGATGPGELFF
TRBV6-5	TRBJ2-2	few	NA	TGTGCCAGCATGCGTCCGGCCGGGGAGCTGTTTTTT	CASMRPAGELFF
TRBV18	TRBJ2-7	NA	TRBD2	TGTGCCAGCTCACCACCGGGACTAGCGGCCTACGAGCAGTACTTC	CASSPPGLAAYEQYF
TRBV6-1	TRBJ2-1	NA	TRBD2	TGTGCCAGCACCCTACTAGCGGGAGGCTACAATGAGCAGTTCTTC	CASTLLAGGYNEQFF
TRBV9	TRBJ2-1	once	TRBD2	TGTGCCAGCAGACGGGAGGGGGACAATGAGCAGTTCTTC	CASRREGDNEQFF
TRBV27	TRBJ2-7	NA	NA	TGTGCCAGCAGTTTTGGCCGGAGCTCCTACGAGCAGTACTTC	CASSFGRSSYEQYF
TRBV5-6	TRBJ1-1	once	NA	TGTGCCAGCAGCAGACAGACGATGAACACTGAAGCTTTCTTT	CASSRQTMNTEAFF
TRBV6-6	TRBJ1-3	NA	NA	TGTGCCAGCAGTGAGGGGACTGGGTCTGGAAACACCATATATTTT	CASSEGTGSGNTIYF
TRBV5-1	TRBJ2-6	NA	TRBD1	TGCGCCAGCAGCTTGATTACAGGGGCTGGGGCCAACGTCCTGACTTTC	CASSLITGAGANVLTF
TRBV10-1	TRBJ2-7	NA	TRBD1	TGCGCCAGCAGTGAAGGGGGACAGGGGGGAATCTACGAGCAGTACTTC	CASSEGGQGGIYEQYF
TRBV7-3	TRBJ2-1	few	NA	TGTGCCAGCAGCGATCCTTTAGACAGGCGCAATGAGCAGTTCTTC	CASSDPLDRRNEQFF
TRBV7-8	TRBJ1-1	few	NA	TGTGCCAGCAGCTTAGCGGAAGGGACACTAAACACTGAAGCTTTCTTT	CASSLAEGTLNTEAFF
TRBV28	TRBJ1-2	few	NA	TGTGCCAGCAGTTCCGTTTATGGCTACACCTTC	CASSSVYGYTF
TRBV5-6	TRBJ2-1	NA	TRBD2	TGTGCCAGCAGCCCGGCCCTAGCGGGAGTGGGCCCCTACAATGAGCAGTTCTTC	CASSPALAGVGPYNEQFF
TRBV2	TRBJ2-1	NA	NA	TGTGCCAGCAAAGAGGGCCACTCCTACAATGAGCAGTTCTTC	CASKEGHSYNEQFF
TRBV27	TRBJ2-7	NA	TRBD1	TGTGCCAGCAGTCCGGGGACAGGGGGCTACGAGCAGTACTTC	CASSPGTGGYEQYF
TRBV30	TRBJ2-3	few	TRBD2	TGTGCCTGTTTCGGGGCGGGAGGGACGGTCACAGATACGCAGTATTTT	CACFGAGGTVTDTQYF
TRBV7-8	TRBJ2-7	NA	NA	TGTGCCAGCAGCCATCCTCGGGGAGGCGGGGTCTACGAGCAGTACTTC	CASSHPRGGGVYEQYF
TRBV29-1	TRBJ2-3	few	TRBD2	TGCAGCGTTGTTGGTAAGCGGGAGGCCGACACAGATACGCAGTATTTT	CSVVGKREADTDTQYF
TRBV10-3	TRBJ1-1	NA	NA	TGTGCCTCCCGCAAGGAAGCAGGCGGGGGGAATGAAGCTTTCTTT	CASRKEAGGGNEAFF
TRBV5-4	TRBJ2-1	NA	TRBD1	TGTGCCAGCAGCTTCGGACAGGGATCATACAATGAGCAGTTCTTC	CASSFGQGSYNEQFF
TRBV28	TRBJ2-2	NA	TRBD2	TGTGCCAGTGGGAGAAGTAGCGGGAGGGGCACCGGGGAGCTGTTTTTT	CASGRSSGRGTGELFF
TRBV15	TRBJ2-7	NA	TRBD2	TGTGCCACCAGCAGAGATAATCGACTAGCGATTAACGAGCAGTACTTC	CATSRDNRLAINEQYF
TRBV18	TRBJ2-1	NA	NA	TGTGCCAGCTCACCCCGAGCTCCGGGGCTCCAGGGGAATGAGCAGTTCTTC	CASSPRAPGLQGNEQFF
TRBV9	TRBJ2-7	NA	TRBD2	TGTGCCAGCAGCGTAGGGTCTAGCGGCTACGAGCAGTACTTC	CASSVGSSGYEQYF
TRBV9	TRBJ2-7	NA	TRBD1	TGTGCCAGCAGCCCGGGACAGGGTTACGAGCAGTACTTC	CASSPGQGYEQYF
TRBV5-1	TRBJ2-1	NA	TRBD1	TGCGCCAGCAGCTTGGGGGACAGCTACAATGAGCAGTTCTTC	CASSLGDSYNEQFF
TRBV10-1	TRBJ2-7	NA	TRBD2	TGCGCCAGCAGTGAGTCGACTAGCGGGAGCTACGAGCAGTACTTC	CASSESTSGSYEQYF
TRBV6-6	TRBJ1-1	NA	NA	TGTGCCAGCAGTTACTCTTCCTGGAACACTGAAGCTTTCTTT	CASSYSSWNTEAFF
TRBV19	TRBJ1-2	NA	NA	TGTGCCAGTAGTATAGTCAACAGCCGATATGGCTACACCTTC	CASSIVNSRYGYTF
TRBV6-1	TRBJ1-2	NA	NA	TGTGCCAGCAGTGAATTCGACTATGGCTACACCTTC	CASSEFDYGYTF
TRBV7-2	TRBJ1-5	once	NA	TGTGCCAGCAGCTTACTTGCCCCGGGACGCGGGGATCAGCCCCAGCATTTT	CASSLLAPGRGDQPQHF
TRBV16	TRBJ1-4	NA	TRBD1	TGTGCCAGCAGGCGACTAGACAGGGAGAGTGAAAAACTGTTTTTT	CASRRLDRESEKLFF
TRBV5-4	TRBJ1-1	NA	NA	TGTGCCAGCAGCTGGGGCCCGGGGGGGACTGAAGCTTTCTTT	CASSWGPGGTEAFF